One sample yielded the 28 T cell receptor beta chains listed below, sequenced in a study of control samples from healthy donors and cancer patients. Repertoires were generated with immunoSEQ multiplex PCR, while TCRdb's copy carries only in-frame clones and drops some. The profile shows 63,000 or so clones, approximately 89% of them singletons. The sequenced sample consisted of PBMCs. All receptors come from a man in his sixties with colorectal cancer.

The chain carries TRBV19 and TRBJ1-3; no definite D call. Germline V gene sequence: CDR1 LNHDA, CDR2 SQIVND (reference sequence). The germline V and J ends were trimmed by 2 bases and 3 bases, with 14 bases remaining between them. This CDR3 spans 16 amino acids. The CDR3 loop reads CASSIPNGGVGNTIYF. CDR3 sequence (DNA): TGTGCCAGTAGTATACCCAATGGAGGCGTTGGAAACACCATATATTTT. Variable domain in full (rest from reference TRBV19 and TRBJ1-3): DGGITQSPKYLFRKEGQNVTLSCEQNLNHDAMYWYRQDPGQGLRLIYYSQIVNDFQKGDIAEGYSVSREKKESFPLTVTSAQKNPTAFYLCASSIPNGGVGNTIYFGEGSWLTVV.

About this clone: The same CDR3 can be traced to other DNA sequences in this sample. The CDR3 region is CASSPRPSGEAGGELFF. CDR3 DNA: TGTGCCAGCTCACCACGACCAAGCGGGGAGGCCGGCGGGGAGCTGTTTTTT. The chain combines TRBV18 with TRBJ2-2, with TRBD2 matching 7 bases. There are 17 residues in the CDR3. Trimming took 1 base from V and 7 from J; bases not matched to a gene: 12. Germline V CDR1 and CDR2: KGHSH, LQKENI. The variable domain in full, completed from reference TRBV18 and TRBJ2-2, reads NAGVMQNPRHLVRRRGQEARLRCSPMKGHSHVYWYRQLPEEGLKFMVYLQKENIIDESGMPKERFSAEFPKEGPSILRIQQVVRGDSAAYFCASSPRPSGEAGGELFFGEGSRLTVL.

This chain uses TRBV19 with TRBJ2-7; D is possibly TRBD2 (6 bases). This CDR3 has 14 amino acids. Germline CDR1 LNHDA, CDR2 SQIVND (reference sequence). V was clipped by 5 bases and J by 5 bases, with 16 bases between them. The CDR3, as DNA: TGTGCCAGTAGTCCACCGGGGGTGGGGCACGAGCAGTACTTC. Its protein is CASSPPGVGHEQYF.

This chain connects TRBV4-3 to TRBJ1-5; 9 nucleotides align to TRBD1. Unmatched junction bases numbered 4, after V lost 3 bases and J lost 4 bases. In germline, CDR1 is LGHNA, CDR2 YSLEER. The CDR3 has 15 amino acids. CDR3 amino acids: CASSHGTGRNQPQHF. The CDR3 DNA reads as TGCGCCAGCAGCCACGGGACAGGGAGGAATCAGCCCCAGCATTTT.

CDR3: CASSQGGGGYTQYF. CDR3 coding DNA: TGTGCCAGCAGCCAAGGCGGGGGGGGATATACGCAGTATTTT. The V and J genes are TRBV3-1 (or the pseudogene TRBV3-2) and TRBJ2-3; the match to TRBD2 covers 9 bases. J gave up 7 bases and V 1 base, and 3 bases lay outside the gene matches. The CDR3 loop spans 14 amino acids. CDR1 and CDR2 (germline): LGHDT, YNNKEL (reference sequence).

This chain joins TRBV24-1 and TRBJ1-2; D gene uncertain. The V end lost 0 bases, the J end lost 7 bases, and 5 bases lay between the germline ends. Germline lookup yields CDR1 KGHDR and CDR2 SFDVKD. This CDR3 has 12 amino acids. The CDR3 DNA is TGTGCCACCAGTGATTTGTCAGCTGGCTACACCTTC. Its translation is CATSDLSAGYTF.

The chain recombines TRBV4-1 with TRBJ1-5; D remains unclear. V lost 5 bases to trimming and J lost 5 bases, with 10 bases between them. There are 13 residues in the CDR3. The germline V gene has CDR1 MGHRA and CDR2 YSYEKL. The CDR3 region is CASSVVGYQPQHF. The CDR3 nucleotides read TGCGCCAGCAGCGTTGTTGGGTATCAGCCCCAGCATTTT.

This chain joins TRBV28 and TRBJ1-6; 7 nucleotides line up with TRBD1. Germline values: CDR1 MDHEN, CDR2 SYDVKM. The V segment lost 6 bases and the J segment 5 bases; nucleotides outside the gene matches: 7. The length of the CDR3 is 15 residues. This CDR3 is CASSPTGANNSPLHF. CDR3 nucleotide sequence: TGTGCCAGCAGCCCAACAGGGGCCAATAATTCACCCCTCCACTTT. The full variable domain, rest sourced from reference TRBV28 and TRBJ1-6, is DVKVTQSSRYLVKRTGEKVFLECVQDMDHENMFWYRQDPGLGLRLIYFSYDVKMKEKGDIPEGYSVSREKKERFSLILESASTNQTSMYLCASSPTGANNSPLHFGNGTRLTVT.

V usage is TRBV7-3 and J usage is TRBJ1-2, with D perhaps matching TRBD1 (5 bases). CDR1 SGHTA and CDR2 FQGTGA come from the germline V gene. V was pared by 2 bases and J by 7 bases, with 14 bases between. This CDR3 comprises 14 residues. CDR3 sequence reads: CASSLSPATAGYTF. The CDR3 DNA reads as TGTGCCAGCAGCTTATCCCCCGCGACAGCTGGCTACACCTTC.

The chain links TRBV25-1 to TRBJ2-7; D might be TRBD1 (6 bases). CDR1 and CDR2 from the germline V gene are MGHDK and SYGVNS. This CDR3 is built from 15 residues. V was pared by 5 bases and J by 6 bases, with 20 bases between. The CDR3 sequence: CASSPHRASVGEQYF. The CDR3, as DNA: TGTGCCAGCAGTCCCCACAGGGCTTCCGTGGGCGAGCAGTACTTC.

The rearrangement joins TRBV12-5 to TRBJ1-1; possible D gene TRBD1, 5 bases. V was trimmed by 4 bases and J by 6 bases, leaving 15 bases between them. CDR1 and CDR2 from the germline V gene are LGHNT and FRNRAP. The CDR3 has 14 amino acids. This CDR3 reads CASGSIFAGPEAFF. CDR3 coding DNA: TGTGCTAGTGGTTCTATTTTCGCGGGGCCTGAAGCTTTCTTT.

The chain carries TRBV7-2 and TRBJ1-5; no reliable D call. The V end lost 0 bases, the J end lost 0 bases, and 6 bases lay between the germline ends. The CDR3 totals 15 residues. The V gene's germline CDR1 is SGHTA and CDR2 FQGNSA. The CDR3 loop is CASSLAGNSNQPQHF. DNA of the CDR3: TGTGCCAGCAGCTTAGCCGGAAATAGCAATCAGCCCCAGCATTTT.

The CDR3 DNA sequence: TGCGCCAGCAGCCAAGAAGGGACTGCATCCGATACGCAGTATTTT. It translates to CASSQEGTASDTQYF. The chain employs TRBV4-3 and TRBJ2-3; a weak D match, TRBD2 (6 bases). Germline V gene sequence: CDR1 LGHNA, CDR2 YSLEER. There are 15 residues in the CDR3. V shed 0 bases and J shed 6 bases, with 13 bases lying between them.

The CDR3 protein is CASSEGDYQPQHF. The DNA for the CDR3 is TGTGCCAGCAGTGAGGGGGATTATCAGCCCCAGCATTTT. The chain has TRBV25-1 and TRBJ1-5; the D gene is possibly TRBD1 (5 bases). The CDR3 sequence is 13 residues long. Per the germline V gene, CDR1 is MGHDK and CDR2 is SYGVNS. Trimming took off 3 bases at V and 5 bases at J, with 8 bases between the two ends.

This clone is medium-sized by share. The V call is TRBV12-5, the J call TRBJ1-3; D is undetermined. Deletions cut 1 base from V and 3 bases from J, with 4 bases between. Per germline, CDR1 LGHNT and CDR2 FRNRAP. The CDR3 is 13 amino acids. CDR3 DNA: TGTGCTAGTGGTTTGGCAGTTGGAAACACCATATATTTT. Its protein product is CASGLAVGNTIYF.

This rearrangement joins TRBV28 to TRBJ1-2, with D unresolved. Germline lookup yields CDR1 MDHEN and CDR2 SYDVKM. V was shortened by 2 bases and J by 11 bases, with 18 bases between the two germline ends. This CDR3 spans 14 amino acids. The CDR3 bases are TGTGCCAGCAGTTTAGTGGGGAGGGTTATCAGGTACACCTTC. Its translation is CASSLVGRVIRYTF.

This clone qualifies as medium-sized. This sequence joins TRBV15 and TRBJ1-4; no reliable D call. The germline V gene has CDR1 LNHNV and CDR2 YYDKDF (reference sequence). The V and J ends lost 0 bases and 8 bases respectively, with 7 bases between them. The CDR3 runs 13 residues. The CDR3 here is CATSRDLGEKLFF. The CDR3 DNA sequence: TGTGCCACCAGCAGAGATCTGGGCGAAAAACTGTTTTTT. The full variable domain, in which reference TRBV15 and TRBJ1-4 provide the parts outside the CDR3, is DAMVIQNPRYQVTQFGKPVTLSCSQTLNHNVMYWYQQKSSQAPKLLFHYYDKDFNNEADTPDNFQSRRPNTSFCFLDIRSPGLGDTAMYLCATSRDLGEKLFFGSGTQLSVL.

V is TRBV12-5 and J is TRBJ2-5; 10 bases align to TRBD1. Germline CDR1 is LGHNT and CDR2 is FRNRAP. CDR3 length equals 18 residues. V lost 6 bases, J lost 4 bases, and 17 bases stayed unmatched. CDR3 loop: CASGPQHSGTGAGETQYF. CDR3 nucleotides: TGTGCTAGTGGACCCCAGCACTCCGGGACAGGGGCTGGAGAGACCCAGTACTTC.

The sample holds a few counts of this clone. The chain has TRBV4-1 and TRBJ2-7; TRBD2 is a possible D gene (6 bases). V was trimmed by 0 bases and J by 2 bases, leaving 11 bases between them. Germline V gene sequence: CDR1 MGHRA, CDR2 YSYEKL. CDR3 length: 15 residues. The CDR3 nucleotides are TGCGCCAGCAGCCAAGATTGGGGGGAAACCTACGAGCAGTACTTC. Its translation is CASSQDWGETYEQYF.

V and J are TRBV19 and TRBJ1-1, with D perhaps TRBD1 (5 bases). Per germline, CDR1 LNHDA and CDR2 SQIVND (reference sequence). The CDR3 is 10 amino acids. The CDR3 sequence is CASGPRGAFF. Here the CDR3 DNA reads TGTGCTTCGGGACCCCGGGGAGCTTTCTTT.

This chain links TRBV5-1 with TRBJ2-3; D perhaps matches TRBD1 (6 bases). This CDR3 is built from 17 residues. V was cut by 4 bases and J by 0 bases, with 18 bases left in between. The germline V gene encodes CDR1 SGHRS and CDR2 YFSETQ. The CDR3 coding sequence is TGCGCCAGCAGCCGGATAGGGGGTTTCTCTAGCACAGATACGCAGTATTTT. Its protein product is CASSRIGGFSSTDTQYF. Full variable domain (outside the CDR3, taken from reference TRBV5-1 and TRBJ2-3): KAGVTQTPRYLIKTRGQQVTLSCSPISGHRSVSWYQQTPGQGLQFLFEYFSETQRNKGNFPGRFSGRQFSNSRSEMNVSTLELGDSALYLCASSRIGGFSSTDTQYFGPGTRLTVL.

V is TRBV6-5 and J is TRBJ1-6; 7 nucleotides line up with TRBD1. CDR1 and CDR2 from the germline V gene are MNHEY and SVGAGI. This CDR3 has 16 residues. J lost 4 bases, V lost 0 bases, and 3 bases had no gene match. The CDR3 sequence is CASSYSDRVYNSPLHF. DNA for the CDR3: TGTGCCAGCAGTTACTCCGACAGGGTGTATAATTCACCCCTCCACTTT.

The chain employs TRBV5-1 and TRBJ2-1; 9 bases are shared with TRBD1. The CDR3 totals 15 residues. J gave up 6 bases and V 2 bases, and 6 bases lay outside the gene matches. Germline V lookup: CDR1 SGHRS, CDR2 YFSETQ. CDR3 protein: CASSFRTGVINEQFF. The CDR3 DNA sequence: TGCGCCAGCAGCTTTCGGACAGGGGTTATCAATGAGCAGTTCTTC.

In nucleotides, the CDR3 is TGTGCCACCAGCAGAGATCCGACAGATACGCAGTATTTT. As protein: CATSRDPTDTQYF. J is TRBJ2-3 and V is TRBV15; no reliable D call. This CDR3 is 13 amino acids long. The V gene's germline CDR1 is LNHNV and CDR2 YYDKDF (reference sequence). V shed 0 bases and J shed 3 bases, with 4 bases lying between them.

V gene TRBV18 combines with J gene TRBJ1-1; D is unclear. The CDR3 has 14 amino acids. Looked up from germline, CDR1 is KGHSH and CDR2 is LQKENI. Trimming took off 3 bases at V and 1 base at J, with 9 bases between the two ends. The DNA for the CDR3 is TGTGCCAGCTCACCCTACTATGGGAACACTGAAGCTTTCTTT. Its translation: CASSPYYGNTEAFF.

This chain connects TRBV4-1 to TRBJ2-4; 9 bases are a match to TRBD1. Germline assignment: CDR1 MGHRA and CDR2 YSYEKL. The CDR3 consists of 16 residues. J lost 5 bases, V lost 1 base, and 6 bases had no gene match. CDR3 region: CASSQAHRTGENIQYF. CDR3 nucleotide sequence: TGCGCCAGCAGCCAAGCCCATCGGACAGGGGAAAACATTCAGTACTTC.

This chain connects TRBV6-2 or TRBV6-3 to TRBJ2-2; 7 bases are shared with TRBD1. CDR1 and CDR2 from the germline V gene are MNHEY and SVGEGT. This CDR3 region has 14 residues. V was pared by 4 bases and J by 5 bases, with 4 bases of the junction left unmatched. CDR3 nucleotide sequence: TGTGCCAGCAGTTCGCAGGGGGTAACCGGGGAGCTGTTTTTT. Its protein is CASSSQGVTGELFF.

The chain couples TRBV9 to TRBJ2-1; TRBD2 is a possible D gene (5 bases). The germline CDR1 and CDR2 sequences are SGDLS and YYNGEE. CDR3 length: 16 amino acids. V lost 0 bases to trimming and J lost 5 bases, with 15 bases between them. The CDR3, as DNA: TGTGCCAGCAGCGTAGGGCTCAGCGGCTCTAACAATGAGCAGTTCTTC. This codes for CASSVGLSGSNNEQFF. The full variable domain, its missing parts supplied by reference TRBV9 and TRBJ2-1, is DSGVTQTPKHLITATGQRVTLRCSPRSGDLSVYWYQQSLDQGLQFLIQYYNGEERAKGNILERFSAQQFPDLHSELNLSSLELGDSALYFCASSVGLSGSNNEQFFGPGTRLTVL.